This entry describes one T cell receptor (beta chain). The V and J ends lost 4 bases and 7 bases, in that order; junction bases with no gene match: 7. The CDR3 is 14 residues long. Germline V lookup: CDR1 SGDLS, CDR2 YYNGEE. Each CDR3 protein gets one entry after TCRdb re-called the RT-PCR reads with MiXCR. Of roughly 200,000 distinct CDR3 sequences listed, roughly 38% were seen once; the top ten hold around 10%. The sample originates from a study of patients and donors after allogeneic stem cell transplantation. Input material: blood, either unsorted or a sorted T cell fraction (not recorded which). The chain links TRBV9 to TRBJ1-5; 8 bases agree with TRBD1. This sequence was found in a human donor who was either an allogeneic HSCT recipient or a stem cell or donor lymphocyte infusion donor (not recorded which). It is not recorded whose cells these are; they may come from a transplant donor. This CDR3 reads CASSSTPGGQPQHF. The CDR3 coding sequence is TGTGCCAGCAGCTCTACCCCAGGGGGCCAGCCCCAGCATTTT.